This T cell receptor beta chain was identified in a study of vaccination and CD4 T cells after COVID-19. With the Oncomine TCR Beta short-read assay, DNA from cultured CD4+ T cells was sequenced. TCRdb analysed the PCR reads with MiXCR anew, one entry per CDR3 protein. The table records 4,000 to 5,000 distinct CDR3 sequences, roughly 60% of them present only once. The CDR3 totals 12 residues. V was trimmed by 4 bases and J by 4 bases, leaving 9 bases between them. CDR1 and CDR2 from the germline V gene are SGHRS and YFSETQ. About this clonotype: Its antigen remains unknown.

Treatment indicated: approximately nine-day PBMC culture with coronavirus spike peptide pools or control peptides (ViraFEST assay). An unexposed donor provided the CD4+ T cells, which were collected before the COVID-19 pandemic (2011-2018). Researchers reported culturing approximately 2 million PBMCs per well with 8.5 to 10 IU/ml IL-2 and about 9.3 ug/ml peptide pools. The V call is TRBV5-1, the J call TRBJ2-7; TRBD1 is a possible D gene (6 bases). The sequence came from a human donor in good health. The sample was CD4+ T cells from blood, cultured in vitro. The CDR3 sequence: CASSQDSYEQYF. CDR3 nucleotides: TGCGCCAGCAGCCAGGACAGTTACGAGCAGTACTTC.